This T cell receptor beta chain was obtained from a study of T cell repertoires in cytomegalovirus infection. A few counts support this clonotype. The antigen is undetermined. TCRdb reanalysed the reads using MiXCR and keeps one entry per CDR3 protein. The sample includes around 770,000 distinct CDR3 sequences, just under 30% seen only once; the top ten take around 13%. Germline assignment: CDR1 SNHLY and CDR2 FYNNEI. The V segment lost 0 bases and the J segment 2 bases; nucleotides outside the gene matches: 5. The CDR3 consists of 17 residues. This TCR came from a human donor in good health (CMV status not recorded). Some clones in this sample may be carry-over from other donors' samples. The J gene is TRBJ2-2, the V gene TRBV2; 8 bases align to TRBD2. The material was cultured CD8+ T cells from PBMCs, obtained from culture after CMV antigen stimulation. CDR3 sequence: CASSEAERGRNTGELFF. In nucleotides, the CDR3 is TGTGCCAGCAGTGAAGCCGAGCGGGGGCGAAACACCGGGGAGCTGTTTTTT.